This TCR beta chain was found in a study of T cell changes during pregnancy in multiple sclerosis. Libraries were prepared by immunoSEQ multiplex PCR; TCRdb keeps only in-frame clonotypes and omits some of them. The table includes about 15,000 clones, about 86% detected once. The CDR3 length is 13 residues. V lost 2 bases to trimming and J lost 5 bases, with 9 bases between them. The germline V gene has CDR1 LNHDA and CDR2 SQIVND (reference sequence). The gene calls are TRBV19 and TRBJ1-1, with no clear D. Here the sequenced sample was CD8+ T cells from peripheral blood mononuclear cells, taken in the first trimester of pregnancy. This sequence was found in a female donor with multiple sclerosis, enrolled in a pregnancy study. DNA of the CDR3: TGTGCCAGTAGTATAAACAGAAGGACTGAAGCTTTCTTT. Translated, it gives CASSINRRTEAFF.